These 21 T cell receptor beta chains originate from one sample sequenced in a study of T cell responses to AZD1222 COVID-19 vaccine. Using immunoSEQ multiplex PCR, the repertoire was profiled, and TCRdb retains in-frame clones only, with some absent. The sample lists about 76,000 clones; about 88% were seen once. The source was peripheral blood, collected on day 0 of AZD1222 vaccination. The receptor set was obtained from an adult in good health.

V usage is TRBV5-1 and J usage is TRBJ1-3; D is perhaps TRBD1 (6 bases). V was pared by 1 base and J by 0 bases, with 14 bases between. CDR1 SGHRS and CDR2 YFSETQ come from the germline V gene. The CDR3 length is 17 residues. This chain's CDR3 is CASSLTGAPDSGNTIYF. As DNA, the CDR3 is TGCGCCAGCAGCTTGACGGGGGCGCCGGACTCTGGAAACACCATATATTTT.

The chain couples TRBV5-1 to TRBJ1-1; 8 bases are shared with TRBD1. The V gene end was trimmed by 2 bases and the J gene end by 11 bases; junction bases not matched to a gene: 11. Per germline, CDR1 SGHRS and CDR2 YFSETQ. The CDR3 totals 14 residues. The CDR3 coding sequence is TGCGCCAGCAGCTTAGCGGACAGGGCGGATAGGGCTTTCTTT. It encodes CASSLADRADRAFF.

V and J are TRBV30 and TRBJ1-5, with unresolved D. In germline, CDR1 is GTSNPN, CDR2 SVGIG (reference sequence). The CDR3 is 13 residues long. V was clipped by 0 bases and J by 1 base, with 4 bases between them. CDR3 sequence reads: CAWSVRSNQPQHF. The CDR3, as DNA: TGTGCCTGGAGTGTACGCAGCAATCAGCCCCAGCATTTT.

The V and J genes are TRBV12-5 and TRBJ1-2; TRBD1 is a possible D gene (5 bases). CDR1 is LGHNT, CDR2 FRNRAP, per germline. The CDR3 spans 14 residues. Trimming cost V 1 base and J 4 bases, with 10 bases left between them. This CDR3 is CASGLGGPSYGYTF. CDR3 sequence (DNA): TGTGCTAGTGGTTTGGGGGGACCGAGCTATGGCTACACCTTC.

The chain recombines TRBV6-5 with TRBJ2-1, with 7 bases lining up with TRBD2. The CDR3 loop spans 15 amino acids. V gave up 7 bases and J gave up 3 bases; unmatched junction bases: 9. Looked up from germline, CDR1 is MNHEY and CDR2 is SVGAGI. CDR3 nucleotide sequence: TGTGCCAGCACCCCAGGTGCTAGCGGCTACAATGAGCAGTTCTTC. The encoded protein is CASTPGASGYNEQFF.

This clone was counted between two and nine times. The gene calls are TRBV30 and TRBJ1-2, with 11 bases identical to TRBD1. Per germline, CDR1 GTSNPN and CDR2 SVGIG (reference sequence). The CDR3 contains 14 residues. V shed 1 base, J shed 2 bases, and the junction held 0 bases outside the gene matches. Written as DNA, the CDR3 is TGTGCCTGGAGTGGGGACAGGGGGAACTATGGCTACACCTTC. Its translation: CAWSGDRGNYGYTF.

V usage is TRBV18 and J usage is TRBJ2-4; no firm D call. V lost 1 base and J lost 4, with 8 bases in between. The CDR3 is 14 residues long. The V gene's germline CDR1 is KGHSH and CDR2 LQKENI. DNA of the CDR3: TGTGCCAGCTCACCACGGGAAATGAAAAACATTCAGTACTTC. This encodes CASSPREMKNIQYF.

The J gene is TRBJ2-7, the V gene TRBV3-1 (or the pseudogene TRBV3-2); D perhaps matches TRBD2 (6 bases). The CDR3 consists of 13 residues. Trimming stripped 1 base from V and 7 bases from J, with 11 bases between. Germline values: CDR1 LGHDT, CDR2 YNNKEL (reference sequence). In DNA form, the CDR3 reads TGTGCCAGCAGCCAAGGCAGGGCGGGAGAGCAGTACGTC. Its protein product is CASSQGRAGEQYV.

The chain uses TRBV5-1 and TRBJ2-3; no definite D call. The CDR3 totals 15 residues. Germline V gene sequence: CDR1 SGHRS, CDR2 YFSETQ. V lost 1 base, J lost 1 base, and 10 bases lay in between. The CDR3 DNA follows: TGCGCCAGCAGCTTGTTAGGCGGCCGCACAGATACGCAGTATTTT. Amino acid sequence: CASSLLGGRTDTQYF.

This clone appeared once. The rearrangement uses TRBV7-8 and TRBJ2-7, with no clear D. V gave up 7 bases and J gave up 0 bases, with 13 bases separating them. The CDR3 totals 14 residues. CDR1 is SGHVS and CDR2 is FQNEAQ in the germline V gene. In DNA, the CDR3 is TGTGCCAGCACGAGGACGGAAGGCTCCTACGAGCAGTACTTC. Translation gives CASTRTEGSYEQYF.

The CDR3 nucleotides are TGCGCCAGCAGCTTGGGGGGGACAGGAAGCTCCTACGAGCAGTACTTC. It is translated as CASSLGGTGSSYEQYF. This chain connects TRBV5-1 to TRBJ2-7; 8 bases match TRBD1. The germline CDR1 and CDR2 sequences are SGHRS and YFSETQ. This CDR3 region has 16 residues. V trimming: 0 bases; J trimming: 0 bases; junction bases outside the gene matches: 5. The whole variable domain, filled in from reference TRBV5-1 and TRBJ2-7, reads KAGVTQTPRYLIKTRGQQVTLSCSPISGHRSVSWYQQTPGQGLQFLFEYFSETQRNKGNFPGRFSGRQFSNSRSEMNVSTLELGDSALYLCASSLGGTGSSYEQYFGPGTRLTVT.

Only a few counts were recorded for this clone. The chain employs TRBV6-5 and TRBJ1-6; D remains ambiguous. This CDR3 is 13 amino acids long. Germline V gene data show CDR1 as MNHEY and CDR2 as SVGAGI. V was cut by 6 bases and J by 0 bases, with 3 bases left in between. CDR3: CASRSSYNSPLHF. In DNA form, the CDR3 reads TGTGCCAGCAGGAGCTCCTATAATTCACCCCTCCACTTT.

The chain is built from TRBV6-5 and TRBJ2-3; a possible D gene is TRBD1 (6 bases). The CDR3 is 14 residues long. V shed 6 bases and J shed 4 bases, with 14 bases lying between them. The germline V gene encodes CDR1 MNHEY and CDR2 SVGAGI. The CDR3 loop is CASRLGQFADTQYF. The CDR3 region has the DNA TGTGCCAGCAGGCTCGGACAGTTCGCAGATACGCAGTATTTT.

The chain recombines TRBV28 with TRBJ2-5, with D possibly being TRBD1 or TRBD2 (6 bases each). V gave up 2 bases and J gave up 5 bases, with 12 bases separating them. The CDR3 extends over 14 amino acids. Germline CDR1 is MDHEN and CDR2 is SYDVKM. CDR3 sequence: CASSLPGAGETQYF. In DNA, the CDR3 is TGTGCCAGCAGTTTACCGGGGGCGGGGGAGACCCAGTACTTC.

This clone was found once. The V gene is TRBV3-1 (or the pseudogene TRBV3-2), the J gene TRBJ2-7; the D is unclear. The germline V gene encodes CDR1 LGHDT and CDR2 YNNKEL (reference sequence). The V and J ends lost 8 bases and 0 bases respectively, with 11 bases between them. The CDR3 has 13 amino acids. This CDR3 is CASADVDSYEQYF. DNA for the CDR3: TGTGCCAGCGCGGACGTAGACTCCTACGAGCAGTACTTC.

V usage is TRBV5-6 and J usage is TRBJ1-1; D is perhaps TRBD1 (5 bases). Per the germline V gene, CDR1 is SGHDT and CDR2 is YYEEEE. V was cut by 0 bases and J by 8 bases, with 11 bases left in between. The CDR3 contains 13 residues. As DNA, the CDR3 is TGTGCCAGCAGCTTGGCGATGCAGGGCGAAGCTTTCTTT. Amino acid sequence: CASSLAMQGEAFF.

This chain uses TRBV7-2 with TRBJ2-1; D call uncertain. The CDR3 is made up of 15 amino acids. Trimming took off 5 bases at V and 0 bases at J, with 11 bases between the two ends. Germline-derived CDR1 and CDR2 are SGHTA and FQGNSA. In DNA, the CDR3 is TGTGCCAGCAGCCTAACCAGAAGCTCCTACAATGAGCAGTTCTTC. Protein product: CASSLTRSSYNEQFF. The whole variable domain, filled in from reference TRBV7-2 and TRBJ2-1, reads GAGVSQSPSNKVTEKGKDVELRCDPISGHTALYWYRQSLGQGLEFLIYFQGNSAPDKSGLPSDRFSAERTGGSVSTLTIQRTQQEDSAVYLCASSLTRSSYNEQFFGPGTRLTVL.

The genes are TRBV28 and TRBJ2-1, with D unresolved. Trimming took 4 bases from V and 10 from J, leaving 14 bases between them. This CDR3 spans 13 amino acids. Germline V CDR1 and CDR2: MDHEN, SYDVKM. The CDR3, as DNA: TGTGCCAGCAGTTCAGCCCGGGTTTTAGAGCAGTTCTTC. Translating it yields CASSSARVLEQFF.

The chain couples TRBV28 to TRBJ1-1; 9 bases map to TRBD1. The ends lost 8 bases at V and 6 bases at J; junction bases unmatched: 7. CDR3 size: 13 residues. Germline values: CDR1 MDHEN, CDR2 SYDVKM. The chain's CDR3 is CASGGQGSPEAFF. For the CDR3, the DNA is TGTGCCAGCGGGGGACAGGGATCCCCTGAAGCTTTCTTT. The full variable domain, rest sourced from reference TRBV28 and TRBJ1-1, is DVKVTQSSRYLVKRTGEKVFLECVQDMDHENMFWYRQDPGLGLRLIYFSYDVKMKEKGDIPEGYSVSREKKERFSLILESASTNQTSMYLCASGGQGSPEAFFGQGTRLTVV.

The chain is built from TRBV7-2 and TRBJ2-2, with D possibly matching TRBD1 (5 bases). V shed 7 bases and J shed 4 bases, with 10 bases lying between them. The CDR3 is 13 amino acids. Germline values: CDR1 SGHTA, CDR2 FQGNSA. The CDR3 loop is CASNLQATGELFF. The DNA for the CDR3 is TGTGCCAGCAACCTACAGGCCACCGGGGAGCTGTTTTTT.

CDR3 in DNA: TGTGCCAGCAGCGCCGCAGAAGGCGGCTACACCTTC. This encodes CASSAAEGGYTF. The V call is TRBV5-4, the J call TRBJ1-2; D is ambiguous. The CDR3 is made up of 12 amino acids. V was cut by 4 bases and J by 8 bases, with 12 bases left in between. The germline CDR1 and CDR2 sequences are SGHNT and YYREEE (reference sequence). Drawing the rest from reference TRBV5-4 and TRBJ1-2, the complete variable domain is ETGVTQSPTHLIKTRGQQVTLRCSSQSGHNTVSWYQQALGQGPQFIFQYYREEENGRGNFPPRFSGLQFPNYSSELNVNALELDDSALYLCASSAAEGGYTFGSGTRLTVV.